This paragraph reports one TCR beta chain. CDR1 SQVTM and CDR2 ANQGSEA come from the germline V gene. J gave up 0 bases and V 8 bases, and 10 bases lay outside the gene matches. CDR3 size: 16 residues. An amount of RNA that ranged from roughly 0.5 to 1 ug was reverse transcribed with random hexamers. From the immunoSEQ multiplex PCR reads, TCRdb called clonotypes with MiXCR, one entry per CDR3 protein. The sample comprises 80,000 to 90,000 distinct CDR3 sequences, around 93% of which are singletons, and roughly 0.32% rests with the top ten. These data belong to a study of CD8 T cells in Susac syndrome.

Sequencing input: CD8+ T cells from PBMCs. This chain uses TRBV29-1 with TRBJ1-1; 12 bases agree with TRBD1. This receptor was taken from a human donor in good health. The CDR3 sequence: CSTRAGTGGLNTEAFF. The DNA for the CDR3 is TGCAGCACGAGGGCGGGGACAGGGGGCTTGAACACTGAAGCTTTCTTT.